This T cell receptor (beta chain) was sequenced in a study of blood T cell repertoires in COVID-19. The CDR3 has 14 amino acids. Trimming took off 4 bases at V and 4 bases at J, with 13 bases between the two ends. Germline V gene sequence: CDR1 MNHEY, CDR2 SVGEGT. Recruitment covered roughly 24 US areas and drew participants whose ages spanned roughly 18 to 100 years. Assignments of participants to cohorts depended upon their own reported clinical history. For recovered donors of Cohort 3, there were two negative PCRs, clearance, or symptom resolution. In the original processing: Estimation of nucleated cell counts was performed using reference gene primer amplification. Profiling relied on immunoSEQ multiplex PCR, and the TCRdb table lists in-frame clones only, not all of them. For V, J and clone size, that table is used; D and trimming come from the DNA. The table includes fewer than 300,000 clones, around 88% detected once.

This receptor was obtained from a man between 40 and 49 years old who had recovered from COVID-19. Sequenced sample: PBMCs or T cells enriched from blood (not recorded which). V is TRBV6-2 or TRBV6-3 and J is TRBJ2-5, with D unclear. CDR3: CASSSQTPRETQYF. CDR3 in DNA: TGTGCCAGCAGTTCTCAGACACCCCGAGAGACCCAGTACTTC.